The T cell receptor beta chain under discussion was sequenced for a study of beta chain features in type 1 diabetes. The investigators reverse transcribed all of the isolated RNA, so they sequenced expressed TCRB transcripts. Libraries were prepared by immunoSEQ multiplex PCR; TCRdb keeps only in-frame clonotypes and omits some of them. The table lists 150,000 to 190,000 clones, 11% of them singletons, with under 2.5% in the top ten. CDR1 is LNHDA, CDR2 SQIVND, per germline (reference sequence). This CDR3 is built from 15 residues. With 4 bases clipped from V and 2 bases from J, the junction kept 2 bases outside the gene matches.

The V gene is TRBV19, the J gene TRBJ2-3; 11 nucleotides agree with TRBD2. Material: central memory CD4+ T cells from blood. The TCR was taken from a man between 18 and 35 years old in good health. The CDR3 loop is CASSRLAGLTDTQYF. The CDR3 coding sequence is TGTGCCAGTAGTAGACTAGCGGGGCTCACAGATACGCAGTATTTT.